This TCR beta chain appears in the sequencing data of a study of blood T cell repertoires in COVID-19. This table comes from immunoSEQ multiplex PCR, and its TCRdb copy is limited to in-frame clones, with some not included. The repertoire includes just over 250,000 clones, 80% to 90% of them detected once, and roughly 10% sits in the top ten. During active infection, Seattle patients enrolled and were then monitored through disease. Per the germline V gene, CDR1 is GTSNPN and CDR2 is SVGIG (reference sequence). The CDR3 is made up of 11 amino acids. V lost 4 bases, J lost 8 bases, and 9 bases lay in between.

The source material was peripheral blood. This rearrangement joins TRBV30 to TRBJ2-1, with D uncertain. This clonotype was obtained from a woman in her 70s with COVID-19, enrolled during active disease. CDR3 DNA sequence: TGTGCCTGGACCCTAGTGTATGAGCAGTTCTTC. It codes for CAWTLVYEQFF.